A single sample gave rise to the 13 T cell receptor beta chains below, sequenced in a study of T cells in Graves' hyperthyroidism and ophthalmopathy. What was amplified from RNA transcripts were TCR beta CDR3 regions. The HTBI primer set drove a first-round RT-PCR of the TCR CDR3. TCRdb itself ran the multiplex PCR reads through MiXCR, one entry per CDR3 protein. The sample holds around 300,000 distinct CDR3 sequences, roughly 14% seen once. Sequencing was done on a sample of blood. The origin of the receptors is a woman in her 30s with Graves' hyperthyroidism that later progressed to Graves' ophthalmopathy.

The sample holds many counts of this clonotype. The chain links TRBV29-1 to TRBJ2-6; D is possibly TRBD1 (5 bases). Germline CDR1 and CDR2: SQVTM and ANQGSEA. The CDR3 is made up of 14 amino acids. Trimming took 2 bases from V and 2 from J, leaving 7 bases between them. The CDR3 spells CSVESRAGANVLTF. The CDR3 coding sequence is TGCAGCGTTGAAAGCAGGGCTGGGGCCAACGTCCTGACTTTC.

Turning to this clonotype: A much bigger clone sits one base away, suggesting this may be a read error. The chain recombines TRBV27 with TRBJ2-1, with TRBD1 as a possible D gene (5 bases). The CDR3 is 12 residues long. Germline CDR1 and CDR2: MNHEY and SMNVEV (reference sequence). The V and J ends lost 6 bases and 6 bases respectively, with 9 bases between them. CDR3 protein: CASRGRVNEQFF. The CDR3 bases are TGTGCCAGCAGAGGCAGGGTCAATGAGCAGTTCTTC.

This clonotype was picked up many times. The V gene is TRBV11-1, the J gene TRBJ2-5; tentative D call: TRBD2 (6 bases). The CDR3 covers 13 residues. Trimming cost V 5 bases and J 5 bases, with 12 bases left between them. Germline V gene lookup returns CDR1 SGHAT and CDR2 FQDESV (reference sequence). CDR3 in DNA: TGTGCCAGCAGCCAACCGGGGAGGGAGACCCAGTACTTC. As protein: CASSQPGRETQYF.

This clonotype showed up many times. This chain joins TRBV13 and TRBJ2-5; the D is unclear. Germline lookup yields CDR1 PRHDT and CDR2 FYEKMQ (reference sequence). The V and J ends lost 4 bases and 5 bases respectively, with 17 bases between them. There are 15 residues in the CDR3. Here the CDR3 DNA reads TGTGCCAGCAGCTCGACAAATCATCAAGGGGAGACCCAGTACTTC. It codes for CASSSTNHQGETQYF.

Notes on this clonotype: One end of the junction is discordant with germline, which a read error may explain. This chain connects TRBV19 to TRBJ2-7; D gene unclear. Per germline, CDR1 LNHDA and CDR2 SQIVND (reference sequence). CDR3 size: 13 residues. The CDR3 DNA reads as TGTACCAGTAGTATCGCTGGATTTTACGAGCAGTACTTC. Residues: CTSSIAGFYEQYF. Complete variable domain (other parts from reference TRBV19 and TRBJ2-7): DGGITQSPKYLFRKEGQNVTLSCEQNLNHDAMYWYRQDPGQGLRLIYYSQIVNDFQKGDIAEGYSVSREKKESFPLTVTSAQKNPTAFYLCTSSIAGFYEQYFGPGTRLTVT.

The sample holds many counts of this clonotype. V and J are TRBV20-1 and TRBJ2-3; TRBD2 matches at 12 bases. The junction had 12 bases not matched to a gene; V was cut back by 0 bases and J by 2 bases. The CDR3 sequence is 19 residues long. From germline, CDR1 is DFQATT and CDR2 SNEGSKA (reference sequence). This CDR3 reads CSARDPRTSGRLYTDTQYF. The DNA of the CDR3 is TGCAGTGCTAGAGATCCCCGAACTAGCGGGAGGCTCTACACAGATACGCAGTATTTT.

This clonotype appeared many times. This sequence joins TRBV18 and TRBJ2-1; D remains ambiguous. There are 11 residues in the CDR3. Between the trimmed V and J ends, which lost 4 bases and 10 bases, there was a span of 8 bases. The germline V gene has CDR1 KGHSH and CDR2 LQKENI. CDR3 DNA: TGTGCCAGCTCACTGTTCGGCGAGCAGTTCTTC. Its translation is CASSLFGEQFF.

This clonotype was counted many times. J is TRBJ2-6 and V is TRBV19; D not certain. Germline V CDR1 and CDR2: LNHDA, SQIVND (reference sequence). Trimming took off 1 base at V and 2 bases at J, with 9 bases between the two ends. The CDR3 spans 16 residues. CDR3 nucleotides: TGTGCCAGTAGTATAGGTACCCGGGCTGGGGCCAACGTCCTGACTTTC. Encoded protein: CASSIGTRAGANVLTF.

The V call is TRBV5-8, the J call TRBJ2-3, with 8 bases identical to TRBD1. Germline values: CDR1 SGHTS, CDR2 YDEGEE. The ends lost 4 bases at V and 0 bases at J; junction bases unmatched: 13. The length of the CDR3 is 18 residues. The CDR3 DNA sequence: TGTGCCAGCAGCAGCTTGCCCGTACGACAGGGGAGCACAGATACGCAGTATTTT. It specifies CASSSLPVRQGSTDTQYF. The entire variable domain, with the rest obtained from reference TRBV5-8 and TRBJ2-3, is as follows: EAGVTQSPTHLIKTRGQQATLRCSPISGHTSVYWYQQALGLGLQFLLWYDEGEERNRGNFPPRFSGRQFPNYSSELNVNALELEDSALYLCASSSLPVRQGSTDTQYFGPGTRLTVL.

This clonotype occurred a few times. The junction departs from germline at one end; a sequencing error may be responsible. The CDR3 region is CASREGLGSYEQYF. CDR3 DNA sequence: TGTGCCAGCAGGGAAGGACTAGGCTCCTACGAGCAGTACTTC. The J gene is TRBJ2-7, the V gene TRBV6-1; the match to TRBD2 covers 7 bases. CDR1 is MNHNS and CDR2 is SASEGT in the germline V gene. The CDR3 contains 14 residues.

This clonotype was recorded at least ten times. V usage is TRBV20-1 and J usage is TRBJ2-1, with 11 bases aligning to TRBD2. V dropped 6 bases and J dropped 8; count of bases not matched to a gene: 9. From germline, CDR1 is DFQATT and CDR2 SNEGSKA (reference sequence). The CDR3 covers 14 residues. This CDR3 is CSAEELAGADEQFF. In DNA, the CDR3 is TGCAGTGCCGAGGAACTAGCGGGAGCCGATGAGCAGTTCTTC.

This clonotype was detected many times. The rearrangement links TRBV6-5 to TRBJ1-2, with D maybe TRBD1 (5 bases). The CDR3 covers 14 residues. Germline CDR1 and CDR2: MNHEY and SVGAGI. Trimming shortened V by 6 bases and J by 5 bases, and 16 bases separated the two germline ends. CDR3 nucleotides: TGTGCCAGCAGATACCCCGGGCAGGGATATGGCTACACCTTC. Translated, it gives CASRYPGQGYGYTF.

This clonotype was observed a few times. V and J are TRBV5-8 and TRBJ1-2; possibly TRBD1 for D (6 bases). CDR3 length equals 12 residues. Germline assignment: CDR1 SGHTS and CDR2 YDEGEE. The germline V and J ends were trimmed by 7 bases and 7 bases, with 14 bases remaining between them. The CDR3 nucleotides are TGTGCCAGCTTTAAGGGGGTTGGTGGCTACACCTTC. Amino acid sequence: CASFKGVGGYTF.